This entry lists 23 T cell receptor beta chains sequenced from one sample in a study of T cells in Graves' hyperthyroidism and ophthalmopathy. Amplification yielded TCR beta CDR3 regions, with RNA transcripts as the source. TCR CDR3 underwent first-round RT-PCR with the HTBI primer set. TCRdb processed the multiplex PCR reads anew with MiXCR; each CDR3 protein has one entry. This table holds roughly 650,000 distinct CDR3 sequences, about a sixth found once. The specimen was blood. These receptor sequences come from a woman aged 40 to 49 with Graves' ophthalmopathy.

This clonotype was found many times. The chain couples TRBV15 to TRBJ2-1, with D tentatively TRBD2 (7 bases). There are 15 residues in the CDR3. Trimming pared 0 bases from V and 7 bases from J, leaving 13 bases between. CDR1 is LNHNV, CDR2 YYDKDF, per germline (reference sequence). The CDR3 spells CATSRERGPRNEQFF. The CDR3 region has the DNA TGTGCCACCAGCAGAGAGCGGGGGCCTAGAAATGAGCAGTTCTTC.

This clonotype was detected ten times or more. CDR3 region: CASSLSFATNEKLFF. For the CDR3, the DNA is TGTGCCAGCTCACTATCATTTGCAACTAATGAAAAACTGTTTTTT. V is TRBV18 and J is TRBJ1-4; D remains unclear. Germline values: CDR1 KGHSH, CDR2 LQKENI. The CDR3 has 15 residues. Trimming cost V 4 bases and J 0 bases, with 9 bases left between them.

The genes are TRBV20-1 and TRBJ2-7; D is undetermined. This CDR3 contains 15 residues. V lost 0 bases, J lost 3 bases, and 15 bases lay in between. Germline V lookup: CDR1 DFQATT, CDR2 SNEGSKA (reference sequence). CDR3 residues: CSAREGEGAGYEQYF. DNA for the CDR3: TGCAGTGCTAGAGAGGGTGAAGGTGCTGGCTACGAGCAGTACTTC.

The rearrangement links TRBV5-1 to TRBJ2-1; D gene unclear. Germline CDR1 and CDR2: SGHRS and YFSETQ. This CDR3 region has 17 residues. Deletions cut 1 base from V and 0 bases from J, with 14 bases between. CDR3 sequence: CASSLRTGASSYNEQFF. The CDR3 nucleotides are TGCGCCAGCAGCTTGAGGACCGGAGCCAGCTCCTACAATGAGCAGTTCTTC.

The V call is TRBV6-1, the J call TRBJ2-5; 10 bases fit TRBD2. Unmatched junction bases numbered 5, after V lost 6 bases and J lost 1 base. The CDR3 totals 15 residues. The germline gives CDR1 MNHNS, CDR2 SASEGT. This CDR3 is CASSASGSSQETQYF. The CDR3 nucleotides read TGTGCCAGCAGCGCTAGCGGGAGTTCCCAAGAGACCCAGTACTTC.

This clonotype was counted a few times. The chain uses TRBV13 and TRBJ2-1, with 8 bases fitting TRBD2. The CDR3 contains 16 residues. Germline trimming cut 5 bases from V and 8 bases from J; bases unmatched to any gene: 14. Germline values: CDR1 PRHDT, CDR2 FYEKMQ (reference sequence). The CDR3 DNA sequence: TGTGCCAGCAGCCAAGGGGGGACTAGGGTGAAGGATGAGCAGTTCTTC. Its protein product is CASSQGGTRVKDEQFF.

This clonotype was counted between two and nine times. The chain recombines TRBV12-3 or TRBV12-4 with TRBJ2-2; D gene ambiguous. CDR3 length: 15 residues. Trimming left V 2 bases short and J 0 bases short, with 7 bases between. CDR3 coding DNA: TGTGCCAGCAGTTTACAGGTCGCGAACACCGGGGAGCTGTTTTTT. Its translation is CASSLQVANTGELFF.

V is TRBV6-1 and J is TRBJ2-1; D remains unclear. V shed 3 bases and J shed 5 bases, with 8 bases lying between them. From germline, CDR1 is MNHNS and CDR2 SASEGT. The CDR3 covers 13 residues. CDR3 sequence: CASSDAGHNEQFF. In DNA, the CDR3 is TGTGCCAGCAGTGACGCCGGACACAATGAGCAGTTCTTC.

The table lists this clonotype with many counts. The chain joins TRBV5-8 to TRBJ2-7; a possible D gene is TRBD1 (6 bases). CDR3 size: 14 residues. V gave up 4 bases and J gave up 2 bases, with 13 bases separating them. CDR1 and CDR2 from the germline V gene are SGHTS and YDEGEE. The CDR3 nucleotides are TGTGCCAGCAGCAAGGGGGAGACCCCCTACGAGCAGTACTTC. Translation gives CASSKGETPYEQYF.

This clonotype was found a few times. The chain has TRBV29-1 and TRBJ1-5; 8 nucleotides agree with TRBD1. Germline V lookup: CDR1 SQVTM, CDR2 ANQGSEA. V shed 1 base and J 5 bases; nucleotides not matched to a gene: 7. The CDR3 spans 15 residues. CDR3: CSVEVGGQGDQPQHF. CDR3 in DNA: TGCAGCGTTGAAGTTGGCGGACAGGGAGATCAGCCCCAGCATTTT.

The chain couples TRBV6-1 to TRBJ1-5; no reliable D call. This CDR3 is built from 19 residues. Germline lookup yields CDR1 MNHNS and CDR2 SASEGT. V lost 6 bases to trimming and J lost 2 bases, with 26 bases between them. This CDR3 is CASSLGTDISLGGNQPQHF. The CDR3 bases are TGTGCCAGCAGCCTCGGCACAGACATATCCCTTGGCGGCAATCAGCCCCAGCATTTT.

The chain recombines TRBV6-6 with TRBJ2-1, with 11 bases matching TRBD1. Per germline, CDR1 MNHNY and CDR2 SVGAGI (reference sequence). This CDR3 has 16 residues. V lost 2 bases, J lost 3 bases, and 3 bases stayed unmatched. The chain's CDR3 is CASSYAGTGGYNEQFF. The CDR3 DNA sequence: TGTGCCAGCAGTTACGCCGGGACAGGGGGCTACAATGAGCAGTTCTTC.

The CDR3 region is CASSQERGRGQDQPQHF. The CDR3 region has the DNA TGTGCCAGCAGCCAAGAAAGGGGTCGGGGCCAGGATCAGCCCCAGCATTTT. V is TRBV3-1 and J is TRBJ1-5; the D gene is possibly TRBD1 (5 bases). Trimming took off 0 bases at V and 5 bases at J, with 17 bases between the two ends. CDR3 length: 17 residues. CDR1 and CDR2 from the germline V gene are LGHDT and YNNKEL (reference sequence).

This clonotype turned up a few times. The chain joins TRBV13 to TRBJ2-2; 9 nucleotides align to TRBD2. Germline V gene lookup returns CDR1 PRHDT and CDR2 FYEKMQ (reference sequence). This CDR3 has 16 residues. V gave up 5 bases and J gave up 5 bases; unmatched junction bases: 9. CDR3 amino acids: CASSHSGREPTGELFF. CDR3 nucleotide sequence: TGTGCCAGCAGCCATAGCGGGAGAGAACCTACCGGGGAGCTGTTTTTT. The full variable domain, in which reference TRBV13 and TRBJ2-2 provide the parts outside the CDR3, is AAGVIQSPRHLIKEKRETATLKCYPIPRHDTVYWYQQGPGQDPQFLISFYEKMQSDKGSIPDRFSAQQFSDYHSELNMSSLELGDSALYFCASSHSGREPTGELFFGEGSRLTVL.

The chain has TRBV27 and TRBJ1-6, with D perhaps TRBD1 (5 bases). Trimming cost V 5 bases and J 14 bases, with 22 bases left between them. The CDR3 consists of 15 residues. Germline V gene data show CDR1 as MNHEY and CDR2 as SMNVEV (reference sequence). CDR3 amino acids: CASSASRDGGGALHF. DNA for the CDR3: TGTGCCAGCAGTGCGTCCCGGGACGGGGGTGGGGCCCTCCACTTT.

CDR3 sequence reads: CASSEKEWGWTDKNIQYF. CDR3 DNA sequence: TGTGCCAGCAGTGAAAAGGAATGGGGGTGGACTGACAAAAACATTCAGTACTTC. The V and J genes are TRBV6-1 and TRBJ2-4, with D possibly called TRBD1 or TRBD2 (5 bases each). Germline CDR1 is MNHNS and CDR2 is SASEGT. V dropped 2 bases and J dropped 3 bases, with 20 bases sitting between them. The length of the CDR3 is 18 residues.

This clonotype was observed at least ten times. The chain is built from TRBV2 and TRBJ1-2; no reliable D call. The germline gives CDR1 SNHLY, CDR2 FYNNEI. V lost 0 bases and J 8 bases, leaving 13 bases between the germline ends. The CDR3 is made up of 14 amino acids. The CDR3 DNA is TGTGCCAGCAGTGAAGCCGGGGTTCAAGACGGCTACACCTTC. This sequence encodes CASSEAGVQDGYTF.

This clonotype was found many times. The chain links TRBV20-1 to TRBJ1-2; D ambiguous. V was clipped by 0 bases and J by 7 bases, with 15 bases between them. This CDR3 spans 14 amino acids. Germline V gene sequence: CDR1 DFQATT, CDR2 SNEGSKA (reference sequence). CDR3 sequence (DNA): TGCAGTGCTAGAGATCGCCAGGCTCGGGGTGGCTACACCTTC. Protein: CSARDRQARGGYTF.

With respect to this clonotype: This may arise from a read error, as a much more abundant clone is one base away. CDR3 sequence reads: CASSPTGADQPQHF. The CDR3, as DNA: TGTGCCAGCAGTCCGACAGGGGCGGACCAGCCCCAGCATTTT. V and J are TRBV6-2 or TRBV6-3 and TRBJ1-5; 8 bases fit TRBD1. The germline CDR1 and CDR2 sequences are MNHEY and SVGEGT. Unmatched junction bases numbered 7, after V lost 5 bases and J lost 7 bases. The CDR3 totals 14 residues.

The chain is built from TRBV20-1 and TRBJ2-1, with 7 bases fitting TRBD2. V gave up 5 bases and J gave up 0 bases; unmatched junction bases: 7. In germline, CDR1 is DFQATT, CDR2 SNEGSKA (reference sequence). CDR3 length: 15 amino acids. CDR3 protein: CSAGKAGSSYNEQFF. In nucleotides, the CDR3 is TGCAGTGCTGGAAAAGCGGGGAGCTCCTACAATGAGCAGTTCTTC.

This clonotype was seen many times. V gene TRBV2 combines with J gene TRBJ2-5; no definite D call. V gave up 8 bases and J gave up 5 bases, with 6 bases separating them. The germline V gene encodes CDR1 SNHLY and CDR2 FYNNEI. The CDR3 is made up of 10 amino acids. The CDR3 region is CASGRETQYF. The CDR3 DNA reads as TGTGCCAGCGGCCGGGAGACCCAGTACTTC.

This clonotype was detected ten times or more. V usage is TRBV18 and J usage is TRBJ2-1; 7 bases match TRBD2. V was clipped by 0 bases and J by 8 bases; unmatched bases: 13. The CDR3 covers 17 residues. Germline loops: CDR1 KGHSH, CDR2 LQKENI. The CDR3 loop reads CASSPPRGRETIDEQFF. In nucleotides, the CDR3 is TGTGCCAGCTCACCACCGAGAGGGCGGGAGACGATCGATGAGCAGTTCTTC.

This clonotype was seen at least ten times. The CDR3 sequence: CASTFSGKNTEAFF. In DNA, the CDR3 is TGCGCCAGCACCTTCTCGGGGAAGAACACTGAAGCTTTCTTT. The V call is TRBV10-2, the J call TRBJ1-1; D is undetermined. CDR1 and CDR2 from the germline V gene are WSHSY and SAAADI. The CDR3 totals 14 residues. The germline V and J ends were trimmed by 7 bases and 1 base, with 13 bases remaining between them.